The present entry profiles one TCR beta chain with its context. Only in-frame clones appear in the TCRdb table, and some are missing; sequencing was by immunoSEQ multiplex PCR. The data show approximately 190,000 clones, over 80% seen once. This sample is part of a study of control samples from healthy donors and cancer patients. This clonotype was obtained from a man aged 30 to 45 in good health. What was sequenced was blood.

CDR3 nucleotide sequence: TGTGCCAGCAGCCCCGAACCGGGACGGAGATCCTACGAGCAGTACTTC. It encodes CASSPEPGRRSYEQYF. The chain combines TRBV11-3 with TRBJ2-7; D is possibly TRBD1 or TRBD2 (5 bases each). V lost 5 bases to trimming and J lost 1 base, with 18 bases between them. This CDR3 comprises 16 residues. The germline gives CDR1 SGHNT, CDR2 YENEEA.